This T cell receptor beta chain is drawn from a study of shared clonotypes between healthy human individuals. On the study more broadly: Three plates each covered CD4 naive and memory; CD8 naive two, CD8 memory one.

The CDR3 consists of 14 residues. V dropped 4 bases and J dropped 8 bases, with 15 bases sitting between them. Per the germline V gene, CDR1 is SGHDN and CDR2 is FVKESK. TCRdb's copy holds only in-frame clones and misses some; the assay was immunoSEQ multiplex PCR. Here the sample spans over a million clones, approximately 98% being singletons. The sample taken for sequencing was naive CD4+ T cells sorted from blood. Subset reported: CD45RA+ positively selected. J is TRBJ2-1 and V is TRBV14; tentatively, D is TRBD1 (5 bases). The source of this sequence is a young man in good health. CDR3 in amino acids: CASSPLAGFHEQFF. The CDR3, as DNA: TGTGCCAGCAGCCCTCTTGCAGGGTTCCATGAGCAGTTCTTC.